This TCR beta chain was sequenced during a study of blood T cell repertoires in COVID-19. Study overall: Samples taken during acute and convalescent COVID-19 were collected in the United States, Italy and Spain. In each case, the material was cDNA or gDNA derived from T cells, B-cell-depleted T cells, or PBMCs.

Under the authors' procedure: For nucleated cells, counts were estimated from reference gene primer amplification. Using immunoSEQ multiplex PCR, the repertoire was profiled, and TCRdb retains in-frame clones only, with some absent. V and J calls and clone size come straight from that table; D and trimming were deduced from the DNA. The table shows 130,000 to 150,000 clones, with 85% occurring only once. Germline V CDR1 and CDR2: SNHLY, FYNNEI. Unmatched junction bases numbered 2, after V lost 3 bases and J lost 5 bases. The CDR3 is made up of 15 amino acids. This clonotype was obtained from a woman between 40 and 55 years old with active or convalescent COVID-19. The sequencing input was peripheral blood. This chain uses TRBV2 with TRBJ2-2, with 11 bases aligning to TRBD1. The CDR3, as DNA: TGTGCCAGCAGTGACGGGACAGGGGGAACCGGGGAGCTGTTTTTT. It codes for CASSDGTGGTGELFF. Variable domain in full (rest from reference TRBV2 and TRBJ2-2): EPEVTQTPSHQVTQMGQEVILRCVPISNHLYFYWYRQILGQKVEFLVSFYNNEISEKSEIFDDQFSVERPDGSNFTLKIRSTKLEDSAMYFCASSDGTGGTGELFFGEGSRLTVL.